This TCR beta chain was sequenced for a study of cytomegalovirus exposure and HLA in healthy donors. In the PCR, 60 Vbeta and 13 Jbeta primers were used. Clones were sequenced by immunoSEQ multiplex PCR, and TCRdb holds only the in-frame ones, with some missing. Here the sample table reports under 200,000 clones. As to this clone: What it binds is unknown.

Trimming pared 2 bases from V and 4 bases from J, leaving 9 bases between. The germline CDR1 and CDR2 sequences are SGHAT and FQDESV (reference sequence). The CDR3 length is 14 residues. Whole-study results and caveats: Previously analyzed data showed that most TCR beta V segments were productive at a frequency of about 87% or about 30%. In a later analysis, at a false discovery rate of 0.05, roughly 17,000 TCR beta sequences matched HLA alleles. A few chains tied to CMV proved CMV antigen-specific in vitro.

This clonotype was sampled from a man aged 25 to 40 in good health and CMV-seronegative. Material: PBMCs. The gene calls are TRBV11-1 and TRBJ2-1, with D unresolved. The chain's CDR3 is CASSLTGQYNEQFF. The DNA for the CDR3 is TGTGCCAGCAGCTTAACGGGTCAATACAATGAGCAGTTCTTC.